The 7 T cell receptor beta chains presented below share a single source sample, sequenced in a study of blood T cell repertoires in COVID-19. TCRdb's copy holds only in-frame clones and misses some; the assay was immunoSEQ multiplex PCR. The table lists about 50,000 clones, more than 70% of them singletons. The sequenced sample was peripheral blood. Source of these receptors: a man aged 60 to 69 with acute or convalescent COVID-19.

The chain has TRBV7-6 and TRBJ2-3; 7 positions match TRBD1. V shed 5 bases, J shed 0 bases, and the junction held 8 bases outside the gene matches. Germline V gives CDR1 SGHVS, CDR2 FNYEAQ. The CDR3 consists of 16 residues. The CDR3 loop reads CASSPGTVASTDTQYF. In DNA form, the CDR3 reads TGTGCCAGCAGCCCTGGGACAGTAGCTAGCACAGATACGCAGTATTTT.

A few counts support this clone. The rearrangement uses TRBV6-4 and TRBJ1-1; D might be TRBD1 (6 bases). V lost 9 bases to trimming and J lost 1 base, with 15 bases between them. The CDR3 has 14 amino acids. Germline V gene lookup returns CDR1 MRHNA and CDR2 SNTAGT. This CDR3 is CARLDGDKNTEAFF. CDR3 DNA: TGTGCCAGATTAGATGGGGACAAGAACACTGAAGCTTTCTTT.

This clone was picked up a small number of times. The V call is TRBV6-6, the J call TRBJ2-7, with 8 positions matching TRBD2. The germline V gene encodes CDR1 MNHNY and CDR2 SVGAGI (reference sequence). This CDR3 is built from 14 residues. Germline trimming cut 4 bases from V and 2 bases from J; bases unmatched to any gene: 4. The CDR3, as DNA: TGTGCCAGCAGTTCGACTAGCGTCACCTACGAGCAGTACTTC. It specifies CASSSTSVTYEQYF.

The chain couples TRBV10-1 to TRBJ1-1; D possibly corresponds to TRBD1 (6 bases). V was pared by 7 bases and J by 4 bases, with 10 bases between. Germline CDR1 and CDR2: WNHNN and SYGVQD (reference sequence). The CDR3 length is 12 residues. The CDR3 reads CASKGHGTEAFF. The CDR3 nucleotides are TGCGCCAGCAAGGGACACGGCACTGAAGCTTTCTTT.

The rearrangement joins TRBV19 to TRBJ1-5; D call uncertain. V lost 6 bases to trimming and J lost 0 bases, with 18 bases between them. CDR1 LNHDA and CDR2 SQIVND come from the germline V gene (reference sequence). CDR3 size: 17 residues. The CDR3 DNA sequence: TGTGCCAGTAGCCCCACCTGGGCCGACTATAGCAATCAGCCCCAGCATTTT. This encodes CASSPTWADYSNQPQHF.

This CDR3 reads CASRQQQVGNEQFF. CDR3 nucleotides: TGTGCCAGCAGACAGCAACAGGTTGGGAATGAGCAGTTCTTC. V is TRBV28 and J is TRBJ2-1, with D possibly being TRBD1 (5 bases). The CDR3 sequence is 14 residues long. Trimming left V 6 bases short and J 7 bases short, with 16 bases between. Germline V gene lookup returns CDR1 MDHEN and CDR2 SYDVKM.

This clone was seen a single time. The CDR3 DNA sequence: TGTGCCAGCCGACACTCTGGCCGAAGACGCTCCAGGGGTTCCTACGAGCAGTACTTC. Protein product: CASRHSGRRRSRGSYEQYF. V usage is TRBV13 and J usage is TRBJ2-7; a weak D match, TRBD1 (6 bases). Between the trimmed V and J ends, which lost 8 bases and 1 base, there was a span of 30 bases. The CDR3 length is 19 residues. Germline assignment: CDR1 PRHDT and CDR2 FYEKMQ (reference sequence).